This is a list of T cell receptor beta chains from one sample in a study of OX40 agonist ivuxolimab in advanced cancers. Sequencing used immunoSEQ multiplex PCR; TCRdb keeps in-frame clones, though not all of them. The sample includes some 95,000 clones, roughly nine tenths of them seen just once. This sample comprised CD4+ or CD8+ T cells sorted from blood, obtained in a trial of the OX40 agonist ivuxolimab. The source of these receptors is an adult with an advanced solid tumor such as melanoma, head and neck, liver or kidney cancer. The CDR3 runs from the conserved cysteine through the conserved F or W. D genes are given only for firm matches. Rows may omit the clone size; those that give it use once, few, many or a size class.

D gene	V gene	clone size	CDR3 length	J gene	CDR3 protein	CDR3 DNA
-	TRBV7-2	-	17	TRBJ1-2	CASSSHYRRMTNYGYTF	TGTGCCAGCAGCTCCCATTACCGACGGATGACTAACTATGGCTACACCTTC
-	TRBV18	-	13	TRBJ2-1	CASSAILRNEQFF	TGTGCCAGCTCAGCGATATTGAGGAATGAGCAGTTCTTC
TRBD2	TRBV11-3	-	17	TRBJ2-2	CASSSGRASGSPGELFF	TGTGCCAGCAGCTCTGGTAGGGCTAGCGGGAGCCCCGGGGAGCTGTTTTTT
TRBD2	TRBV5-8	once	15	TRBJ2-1	CASSLGLAEGDEQFF	TGTGCCAGCAGCTTGGGACTAGCGGAGGGGGATGAGCAGTTCTTC
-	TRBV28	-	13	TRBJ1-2	CASRLQVISGYTF	TGTGCCAGCAGACTCCAGGTGATTTCTGGCTACACCTTC
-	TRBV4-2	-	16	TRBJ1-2	CASSQGGAVLDYGYTF	TGTGCCAGCAGCCAAGGGGGGGCAGTTCTAGACTATGGCTACACCTTC
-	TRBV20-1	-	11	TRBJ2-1	CSASAVREQFF	TGCAGTGCTTCTGCGGTAAGGGAGCAGTTCTTC
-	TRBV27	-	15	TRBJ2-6	CASSFRSSGANVLTF	TGTGCCAGCAGTTTTAGGAGCTCTGGGGCCAACGTCCTGACTTTC
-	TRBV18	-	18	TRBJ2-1	CASSPPSLGGGQGGEQFF	TGTGCCAGCTCACCTCCCTCCCTAGGAGGAGGGCAAGGCGGTGAGCAGTTCTTC
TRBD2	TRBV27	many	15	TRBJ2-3	CASSFRVAGTDTQYF	TGTGCCAGCAGTTTCCGGGTAGCGGGAACAGATACGCAGTATTTT
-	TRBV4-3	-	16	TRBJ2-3	CASSQDETGFADTQYF	TGCGCCAGCAGCCAAGATGAGACTGGCTTCGCAGATACGCAGTATTTT
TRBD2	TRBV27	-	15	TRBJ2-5	CASSSIGAGGETQYF	TGTGCCAGCAGTTCAATAGGGGCGGGAGGAGAGACCCAGTACTTC
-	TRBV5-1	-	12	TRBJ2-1	CASSRDGNEQFF	TGCGCCAGCAGCCGAGACGGCAATGAGCAGTTCTTC
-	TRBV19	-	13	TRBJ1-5	CASRDRIGQPQHF	TGTGCCAGTAGGGACAGAATTGGTCAGCCCCAGCATTTT
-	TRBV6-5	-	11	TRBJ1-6	CASSEVSPLHF	TGTGCCAGCAGTGAAGTGTCACCCCTCCACTTT
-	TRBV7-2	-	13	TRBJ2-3	CASSRGGEDTQYF	TGTGCCAGCAGCCGAGGGGGTGAAGATACGCAGTATTTT
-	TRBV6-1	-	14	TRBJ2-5	CASSENGIGETQYF	TGTGCCAGCAGTGAAAACGGGATAGGGGAGACCCAGTACTTC
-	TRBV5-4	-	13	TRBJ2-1	CASSSVIDNEQFF	TGTGCCAGCAGCTCCGTCATCGACAATGAGCAGTTCTTC
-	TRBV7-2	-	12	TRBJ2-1	CASSLISNEQFF	TGTGCCAGCAGCTTAATATCGAATGAGCAGTTCTTC
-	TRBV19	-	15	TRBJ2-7	CASSPIDSSSYEQYF	TGTGCCAGTAGCCCAATAGACAGTAGCTCCTACGAGCAGTACTTC
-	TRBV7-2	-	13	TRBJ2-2	CASRTQNTGELFF	TGTGCCAGCAGGACTCAGAACACCGGGGAGCTGTTTTTT
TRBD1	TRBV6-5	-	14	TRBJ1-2	CASSTGTGSYGYTF	TGTGCCAGCAGTACCGGGACAGGGAGTTATGGCTACACCTTC
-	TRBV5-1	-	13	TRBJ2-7	CASSSNGLGEQYF	TGCGCCAGCAGCTCGAACGGACTGGGGGAGCAGTACTTC
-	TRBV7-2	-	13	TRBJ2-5	CASSPGLQETQYF	TGTGCCAGCAGCCCCGGACTACAAGAGACCCAGTACTTC
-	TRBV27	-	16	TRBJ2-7	CASSTNGLLSSYEQYF	TGTGCCAGCAGTACTAACGGTCTCCTTAGCTCCTACGAGCAGTACTTC
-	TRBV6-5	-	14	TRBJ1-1	CASSYLRRNTEAFF	TGTGCCAGCAGTTACCTCAGGAGGAACACTGAAGCTTTCTTT
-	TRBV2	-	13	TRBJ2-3	CASSARDANTQYF	TGTGCCAGCAGCGCCCGGGACGCTAATACGCAGTATTTT
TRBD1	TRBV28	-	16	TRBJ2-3	CASSPTQGARTDTQYF	TGTGCCAGCAGTCCAACCCAGGGGGCGCGTACAGATACGCAGTATTTT
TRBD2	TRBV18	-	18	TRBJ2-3	CASSPPLLSGRASDTQYF	TGTGCCAGCTCACCCCCGCTTCTCAGCGGGAGGGCGTCAGATACGCAGTATTTT
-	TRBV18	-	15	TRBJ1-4	CASSPGSTTNEKLFF	TGTGCCAGCTCCCCAGGGTCCACAACTAATGAAAAACTGTTTTTT
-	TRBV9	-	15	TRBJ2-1	CASSGVLSSYNEQFF	TGTGCCAGCAGCGGAGTCCTGAGCTCCTACAATGAGCAGTTCTTC